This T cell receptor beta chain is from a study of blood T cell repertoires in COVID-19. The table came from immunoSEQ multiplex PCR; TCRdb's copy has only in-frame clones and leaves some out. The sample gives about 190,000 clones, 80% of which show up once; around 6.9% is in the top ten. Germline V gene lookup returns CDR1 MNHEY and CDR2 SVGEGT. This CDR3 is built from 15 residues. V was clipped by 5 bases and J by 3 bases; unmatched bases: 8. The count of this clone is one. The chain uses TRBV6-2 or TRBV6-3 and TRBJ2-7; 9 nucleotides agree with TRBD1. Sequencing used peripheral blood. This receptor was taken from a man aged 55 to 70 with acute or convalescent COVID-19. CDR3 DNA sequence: TGTGCCAGCAGTAAGCGACAGGGGGTCAGCTACGAGCAGTACTTC. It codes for CASSKRQGVSYEQYF.